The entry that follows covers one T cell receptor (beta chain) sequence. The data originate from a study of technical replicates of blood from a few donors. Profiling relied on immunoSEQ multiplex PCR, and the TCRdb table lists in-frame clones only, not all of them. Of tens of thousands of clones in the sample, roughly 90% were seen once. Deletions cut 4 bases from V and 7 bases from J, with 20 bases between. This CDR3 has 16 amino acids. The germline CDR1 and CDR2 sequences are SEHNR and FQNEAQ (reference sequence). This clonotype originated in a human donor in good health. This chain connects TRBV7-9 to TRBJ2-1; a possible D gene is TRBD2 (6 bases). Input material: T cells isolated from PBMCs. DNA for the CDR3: TGTGCCAGCAGCTCCGAACTAGCCTCCCTGGGGAATGAGCAGTTCTTC. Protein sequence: CASSSELASLGNEQFF.